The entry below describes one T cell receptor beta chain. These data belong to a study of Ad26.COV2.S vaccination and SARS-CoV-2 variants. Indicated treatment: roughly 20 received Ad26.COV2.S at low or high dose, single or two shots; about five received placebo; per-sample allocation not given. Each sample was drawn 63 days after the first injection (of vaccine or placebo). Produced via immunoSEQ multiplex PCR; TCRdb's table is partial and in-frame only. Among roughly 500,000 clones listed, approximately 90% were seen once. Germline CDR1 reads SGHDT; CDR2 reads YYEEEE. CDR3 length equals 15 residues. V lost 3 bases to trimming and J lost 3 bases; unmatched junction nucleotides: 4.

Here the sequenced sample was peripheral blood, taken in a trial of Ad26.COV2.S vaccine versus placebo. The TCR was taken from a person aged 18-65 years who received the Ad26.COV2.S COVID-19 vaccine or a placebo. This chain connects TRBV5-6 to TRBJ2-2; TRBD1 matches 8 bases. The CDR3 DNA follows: TGTGCCAGCAGCTGGAGGACAGGGCACACCGGGGAGCTGTTTTTT. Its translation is CASSWRTGHTGELFF.